This T cell receptor beta chain comes out of a study of cytomegalovirus exposure and HLA in healthy donors. PCR involved 60 Vbeta and 13 Jbeta primers. Here immunoSEQ multiplex PCR was the method, and the copy in TCRdb shows in-frame clones only, minus some. Altogether about 130,000 clones are present, approximately 68% being singletons, with the ten largest covering 1.5% to 2%. The count of this clone is one. V lost 1 base and J lost 2, with 14 bases in between. The germline gives CDR1 LNHDA, CDR2 SQIVND (reference sequence). The CDR3 consists of 16 residues. The sample comprised PBMCs. This clonotype originated in a man aged 25-40 years in good health and CMV-seropositive. The rearrangement joins TRBV19 to TRBJ1-1, with unresolved D. For the CDR3, the DNA is TGTGCCAGTAGTATAGTTGCGGCGTTTCTAAACACTGAAGCTTTCTTT. The encoded protein is CASSIVAAFLNTEAFF.